The source of this T cell receptor (beta chain) is a study of blood T cell repertoires in COVID-19. Study context: Acute-phase and convalescent COVID-19 samples originated in the United States, Italy and Spain. The analysed material was cDNA or gDNA that came from T cells, B-cell-depleted T cells, or PBMCs.

Methods used by the authors: Estimates of nucleated cell counts were drawn from the amplification of reference gene primers. Method: immunoSEQ multiplex PCR; TCRdb's copy keeps in-frame clones and lacks some. D and trimming were read from the DNA, whereas the V and J calls and clone size are those reported in that table. The sample carries 120,000 or so clones, roughly 70% recorded once. This clone was picked up a small number of times. Germline V gene sequence: CDR1 SEHNR, CDR2 FQNEAQ (reference sequence). V was pared by 5 bases and J by 13 bases, with 9 bases between. The CDR3 contains 11 residues. The sequence was collected from a human donor with acute or convalescent COVID-19. The donor label of this sample is uncertain. This sequence joins TRBV7-9 and TRBJ1-6; D not certain. The sample was peripheral blood. CDR3 sequence reads: CASSEGLPLHF. The CDR3 DNA reads as TGTGCCAGCAGCGAAGGACTTCCCCTCCACTTT. Filled out from reference TRBV7-9 and TRBJ1-6, the complete variable domain reads DTGVSQNPRHKITKRGQNVTFRCDPISEHNRLYWYRQTLGQGPEFLTYFQNEAQLEKSRLLSDRFSAERPKGSFSTLEIQRTEQGDSAMYLCASSEGLPLHFGNGTRLTVT.